In this sample, the clone carrying this TCR beta chain is medium-sized (0.01 to 0.1%). Its target is unknown. This sample was included in a study of liver allograft versus peripheral blood T cells. Across the whole study: Transplanted-liver T cell receptor repertoires were compared with recipients' peripheral blood repertoires.

The J segment lost 1 base and the V segment lost 8 bases, leaving 5 bases of the junction unmatched. The CDR3 totals 14 residues. Germline V gene sequence: CDR1 SEHNR, CDR2 FQNEAQ (reference sequence). TCRdb reprocessed the reads with MiXCR, giving one entry per CDR3 protein. Of approximately 7,300 distinct CDR3 sequences listed, around a sixth were seen once; the top ten hold around 1.3%. Findings and caveats of the study: It was reported that the T cell receptor repertoires found inside liver allografts differed from those that were detected in peripheral blood.

The source is a human patient who had a liver transplant. Some T cells may possibly be graft donor cells. This rearrangement joins TRBV7-9 to TRBJ1-1; 9 bases fit TRBD1. The CDR3 DNA sequence: TGTGCCAGCGACCCGACAGGGGGGAACACTGAAGCTTTCTTT. This codes for CASDPTGGNTEAFF.